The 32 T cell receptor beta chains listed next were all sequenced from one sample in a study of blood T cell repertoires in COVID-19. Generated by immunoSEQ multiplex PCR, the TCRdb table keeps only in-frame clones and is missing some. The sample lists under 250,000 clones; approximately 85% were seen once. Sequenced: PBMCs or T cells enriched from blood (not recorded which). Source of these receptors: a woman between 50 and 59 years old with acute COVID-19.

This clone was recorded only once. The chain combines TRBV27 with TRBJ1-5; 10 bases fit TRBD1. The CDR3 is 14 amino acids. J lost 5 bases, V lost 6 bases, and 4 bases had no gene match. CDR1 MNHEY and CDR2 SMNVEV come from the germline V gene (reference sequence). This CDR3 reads CASSQDRGDQPQHF. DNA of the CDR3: TGTGCCAGCAGCCAGGACAGGGGGGATCAGCCCCAGCATTTT.

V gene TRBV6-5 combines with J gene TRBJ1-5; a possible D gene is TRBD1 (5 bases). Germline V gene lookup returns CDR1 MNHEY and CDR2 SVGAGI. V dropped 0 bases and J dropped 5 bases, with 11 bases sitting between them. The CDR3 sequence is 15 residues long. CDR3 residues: CASSYSRTPHQPQHF. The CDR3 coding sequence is TGTGCCAGCAGTTACTCGAGGACACCTCATCAGCCCCAGCATTTT.

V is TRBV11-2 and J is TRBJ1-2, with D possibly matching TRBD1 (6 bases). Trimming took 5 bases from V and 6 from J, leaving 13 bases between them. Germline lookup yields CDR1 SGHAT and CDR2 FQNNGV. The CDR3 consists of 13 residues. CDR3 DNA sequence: TGTGCCAGCAGCCCGGACAGATTGAATGGCTACACCTTC. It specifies CASSPDRLNGYTF.

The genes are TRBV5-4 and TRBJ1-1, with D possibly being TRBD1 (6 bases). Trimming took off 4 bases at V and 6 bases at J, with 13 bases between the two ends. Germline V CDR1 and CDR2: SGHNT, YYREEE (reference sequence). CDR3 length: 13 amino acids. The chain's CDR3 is CASSTAGVAEAFF. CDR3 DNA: TGTGCCAGCAGCACGGCAGGGGTCGCTGAAGCTTTCTTT. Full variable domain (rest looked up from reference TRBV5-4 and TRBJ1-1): ETGVTQSPTHLIKTRGQQVTLRCSSQSGHNTVSWYQQALGQGPQFIFQYYREEENGRGNFPPRFSGLQFPNYSSELNVNALELDDSALYLCASSTAGVAEAFFGQGTRLTVV.

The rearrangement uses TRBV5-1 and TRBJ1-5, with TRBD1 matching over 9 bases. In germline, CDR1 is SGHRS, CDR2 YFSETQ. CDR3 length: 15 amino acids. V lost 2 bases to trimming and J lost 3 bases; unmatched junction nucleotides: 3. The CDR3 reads CASSLQGADNQPQHF. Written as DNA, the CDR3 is TGCGCCAGCAGCTTACAGGGGGCGGACAATCAGCCCCAGCATTTT.

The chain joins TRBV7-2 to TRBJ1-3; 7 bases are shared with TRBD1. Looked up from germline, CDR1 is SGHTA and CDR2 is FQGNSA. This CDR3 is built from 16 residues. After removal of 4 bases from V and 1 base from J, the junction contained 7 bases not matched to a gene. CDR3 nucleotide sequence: TGTGCCAGCAGCTCCGCAGGGGGAGTGTCTGGAAACACCATATATTTT. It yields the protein CASSSAGGVSGNTIYF.

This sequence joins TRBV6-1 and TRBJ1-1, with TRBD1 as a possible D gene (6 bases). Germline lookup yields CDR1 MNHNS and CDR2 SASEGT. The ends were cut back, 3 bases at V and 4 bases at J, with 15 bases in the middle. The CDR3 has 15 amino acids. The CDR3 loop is CASSDRGGLSTEAFF. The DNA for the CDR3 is TGTGCCAGCAGTGATAGAGGGGGTTTGAGCACTGAAGCTTTCTTT.

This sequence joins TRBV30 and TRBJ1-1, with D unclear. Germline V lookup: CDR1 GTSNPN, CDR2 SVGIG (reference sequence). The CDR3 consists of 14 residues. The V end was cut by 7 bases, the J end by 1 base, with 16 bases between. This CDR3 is CASSPAGANTEAFF. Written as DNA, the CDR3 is TGTGCCTCATCACCGGCAGGCGCGAACACTGAAGCTTTCTTT.

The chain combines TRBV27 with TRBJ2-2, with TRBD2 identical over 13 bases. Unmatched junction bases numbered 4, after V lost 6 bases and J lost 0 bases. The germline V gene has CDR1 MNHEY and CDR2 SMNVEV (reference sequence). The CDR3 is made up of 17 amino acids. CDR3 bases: TGTGCCAGCAGACCACTAGCGGGGGGGTCGAACACCGGGGAGCTGTTTTTT. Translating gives CASRPLAGGSNTGELFF.

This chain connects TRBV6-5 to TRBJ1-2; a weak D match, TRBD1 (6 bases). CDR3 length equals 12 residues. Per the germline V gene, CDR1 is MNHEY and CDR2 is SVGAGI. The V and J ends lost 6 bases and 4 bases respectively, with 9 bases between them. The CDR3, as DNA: TGTGCCAGCAGCCGGACAGCCTATGGCTACACCTTC. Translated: CASSRTAYGYTF.

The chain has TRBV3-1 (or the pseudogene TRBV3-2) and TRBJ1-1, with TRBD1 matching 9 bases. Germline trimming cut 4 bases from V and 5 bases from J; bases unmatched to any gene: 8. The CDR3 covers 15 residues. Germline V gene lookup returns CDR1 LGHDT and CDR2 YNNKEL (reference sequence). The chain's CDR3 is CASSLPGQGRTEAFF. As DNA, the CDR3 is TGTGCCAGCAGCCTACCGGGACAGGGTCGGACTGAAGCTTTCTTT.

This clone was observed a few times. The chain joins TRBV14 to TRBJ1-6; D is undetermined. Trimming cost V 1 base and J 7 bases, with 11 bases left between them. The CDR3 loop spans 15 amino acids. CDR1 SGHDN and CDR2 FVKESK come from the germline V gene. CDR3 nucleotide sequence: TGTGCCAGCAGCCAAGTCGGCAGCGGAAATTCACCCCTCCACTTT. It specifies CASSQVGSGNSPLHF.

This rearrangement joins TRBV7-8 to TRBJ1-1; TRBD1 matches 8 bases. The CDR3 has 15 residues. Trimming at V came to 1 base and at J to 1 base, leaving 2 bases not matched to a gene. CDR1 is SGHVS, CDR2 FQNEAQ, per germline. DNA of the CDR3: TGTGCCAGCAGCTTAGACAGGGGGGAGAACACTGAAGCTTTCTTT. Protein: CASSLDRGENTEAFF. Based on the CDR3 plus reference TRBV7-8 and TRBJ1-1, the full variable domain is GAGVSQSPRYKVAKRGQDVALRCDPISGHVSLFWYQQALGQGPEFLTYFQNEAQLDKSGLPSDRFFAERPEGSVSTLKIQRTQQEDSAVYLCASSLDRGENTEAFFGQGTRLTVV.

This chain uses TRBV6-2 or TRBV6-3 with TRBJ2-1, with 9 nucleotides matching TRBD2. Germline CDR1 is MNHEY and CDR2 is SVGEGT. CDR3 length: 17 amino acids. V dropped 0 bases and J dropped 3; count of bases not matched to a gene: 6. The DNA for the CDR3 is TGTGCCAGCAGTTACTCAAGACTAGCGGCTTTCTACAATGAGCAGTTCTTC. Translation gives CASSYSRLAAFYNEQFF.

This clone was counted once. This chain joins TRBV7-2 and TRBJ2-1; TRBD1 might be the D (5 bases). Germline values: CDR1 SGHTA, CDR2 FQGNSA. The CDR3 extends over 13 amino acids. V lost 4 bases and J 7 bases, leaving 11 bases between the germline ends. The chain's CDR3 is CASSSLQGNEQFF. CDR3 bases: TGTGCCAGCAGCTCACTCCAGGGAAATGAGCAGTTCTTC.

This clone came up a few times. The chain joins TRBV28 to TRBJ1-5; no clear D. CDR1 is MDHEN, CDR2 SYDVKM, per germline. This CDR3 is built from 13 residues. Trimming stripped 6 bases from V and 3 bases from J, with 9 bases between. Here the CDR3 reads CASRLGPNQPQHF. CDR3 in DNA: TGTGCCAGCAGACTGGGCCCCAATCAGCCCCAGCATTTT.

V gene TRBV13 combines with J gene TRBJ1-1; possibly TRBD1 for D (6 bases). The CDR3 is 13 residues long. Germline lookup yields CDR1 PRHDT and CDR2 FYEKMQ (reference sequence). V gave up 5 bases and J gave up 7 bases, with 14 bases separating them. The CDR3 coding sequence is TGTGCCAGCAGCCTAGCGGGACAAAATGAAGCTTTCTTT. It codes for CASSLAGQNEAFF.

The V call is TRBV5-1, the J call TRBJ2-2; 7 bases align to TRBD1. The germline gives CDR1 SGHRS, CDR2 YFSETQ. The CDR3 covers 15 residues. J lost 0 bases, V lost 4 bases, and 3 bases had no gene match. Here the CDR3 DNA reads TGCGCCAGCAGCCGGGACAGCACGAACACCGGGGAGCTGTTTTTT. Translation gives CASSRDSTNTGELFF. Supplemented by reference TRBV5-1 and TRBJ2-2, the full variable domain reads KAGVTQTPRYLIKTRGQQVTLSCSPISGHRSVSWYQQTPGQGLQFLFEYFSETQRNKGNFPGRFSGRQFSNSRSEMNVSTLELGDSALYLCASSRDSTNTGELFFGEGSRLTVL.

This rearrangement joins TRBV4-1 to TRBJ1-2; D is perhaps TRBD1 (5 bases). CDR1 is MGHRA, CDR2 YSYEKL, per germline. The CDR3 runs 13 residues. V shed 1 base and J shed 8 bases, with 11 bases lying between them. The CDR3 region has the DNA TGCGCCAGCAGCCAAGTAGGGGAAATGGGCTACACCTTC. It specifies CASSQVGEMGYTF.

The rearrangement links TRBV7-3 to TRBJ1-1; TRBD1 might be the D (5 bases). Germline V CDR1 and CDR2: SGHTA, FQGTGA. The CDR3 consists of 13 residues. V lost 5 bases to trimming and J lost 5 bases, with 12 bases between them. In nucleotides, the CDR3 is TGTGCCAGCAGCAACCAGGGAGGGACTGAAGCTTTCTTT. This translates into CASSNQGGTEAFF.

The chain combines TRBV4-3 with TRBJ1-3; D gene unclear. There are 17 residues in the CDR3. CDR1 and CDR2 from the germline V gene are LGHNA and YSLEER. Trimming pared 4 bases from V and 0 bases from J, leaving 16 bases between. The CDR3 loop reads CASSRQAQVDSGNTIYF. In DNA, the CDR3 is TGCGCCAGCAGCCGTCAGGCGCAGGTCGACTCTGGAAACACCATATATTTT.

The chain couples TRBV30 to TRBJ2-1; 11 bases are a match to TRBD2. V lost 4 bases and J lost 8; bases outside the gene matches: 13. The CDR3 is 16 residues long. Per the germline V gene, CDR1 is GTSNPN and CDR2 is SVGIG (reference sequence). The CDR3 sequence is CAWTLALAGGGHEQFF. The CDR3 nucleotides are TGTGCCTGGACGCTAGCTTTAGCGGGGGGGGGCCATGAGCAGTTCTTC.

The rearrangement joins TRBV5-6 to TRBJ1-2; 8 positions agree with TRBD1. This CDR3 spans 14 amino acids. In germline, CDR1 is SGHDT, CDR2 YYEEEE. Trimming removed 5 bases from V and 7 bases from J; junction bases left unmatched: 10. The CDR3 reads CASRPTGDPAGYTF. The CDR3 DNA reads TGTGCCAGCAGACCGACAGGGGATCCGGCTGGCTACACCTTC.

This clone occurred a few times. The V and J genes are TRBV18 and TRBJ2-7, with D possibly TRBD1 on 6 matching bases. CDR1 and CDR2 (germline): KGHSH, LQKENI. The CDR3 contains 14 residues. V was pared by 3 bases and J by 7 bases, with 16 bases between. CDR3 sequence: CASSPGQTALEQYF. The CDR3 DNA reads TGTGCCAGCTCACCGGGACAAACAGCCTTAGAGCAGTACTTC.

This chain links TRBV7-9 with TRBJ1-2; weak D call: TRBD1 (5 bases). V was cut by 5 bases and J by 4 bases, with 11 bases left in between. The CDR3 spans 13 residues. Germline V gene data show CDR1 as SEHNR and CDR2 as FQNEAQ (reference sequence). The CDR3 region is CASSEQAAYGYTF. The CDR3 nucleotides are TGTGCCAGCAGCGAACAGGCGGCCTATGGCTACACCTTC.

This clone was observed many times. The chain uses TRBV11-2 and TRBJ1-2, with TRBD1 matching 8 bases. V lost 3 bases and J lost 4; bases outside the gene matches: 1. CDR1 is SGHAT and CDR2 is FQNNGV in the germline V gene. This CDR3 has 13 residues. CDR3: CASSFTGGYGYTF. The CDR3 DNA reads TGTGCCAGCAGCTTTACAGGGGGCTATGGCTACACCTTC.

CDR3 protein: CASSYWPLQHF. The CDR3 DNA follows: TGTGCCAGCAGTTACTGGCCTCTCCAGCATTTT. The V gene is TRBV6-8, the J gene TRBJ1-5; D not certain. Trimming removed 1 base from V and 12 bases from J, with 7 bases in between. The CDR3 length is 11 residues. CDR1 and CDR2 from the germline V gene are MNHGY and SAAAGT.

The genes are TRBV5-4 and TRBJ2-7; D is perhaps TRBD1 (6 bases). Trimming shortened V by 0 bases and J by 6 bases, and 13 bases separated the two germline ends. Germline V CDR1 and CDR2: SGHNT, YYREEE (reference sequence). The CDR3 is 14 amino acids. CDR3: CASSLVLRDTEQYF. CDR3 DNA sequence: TGTGCCAGCAGCTTGGTCCTACGGGACACCGAGCAGTACTTC.

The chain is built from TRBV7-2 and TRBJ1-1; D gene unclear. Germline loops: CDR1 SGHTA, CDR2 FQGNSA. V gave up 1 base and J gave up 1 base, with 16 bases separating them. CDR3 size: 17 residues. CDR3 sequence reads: CASSLGSFRGKNTEAFF. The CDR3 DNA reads TGTGCCAGCAGCTTAGGGTCTTTTAGAGGGAAGAACACTGAAGCTTTCTTT.

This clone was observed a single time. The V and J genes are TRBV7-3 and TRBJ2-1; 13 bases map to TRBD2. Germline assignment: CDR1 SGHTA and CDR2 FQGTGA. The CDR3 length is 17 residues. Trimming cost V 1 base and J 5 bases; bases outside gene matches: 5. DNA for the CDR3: TGTGCCAGCAGCTTAAGGGGACTAGCGGGACTTCACAATGAGCAGTTCTTC. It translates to CASSLRGLAGLHNEQFF.

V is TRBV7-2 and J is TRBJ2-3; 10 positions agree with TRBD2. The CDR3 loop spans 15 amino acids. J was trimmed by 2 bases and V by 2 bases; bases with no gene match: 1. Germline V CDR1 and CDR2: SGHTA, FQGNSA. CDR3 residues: CASSLLAGATDTQYF. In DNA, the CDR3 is TGTGCCAGCAGCTTACTAGCGGGGGCCACAGATACGCAGTATTTT. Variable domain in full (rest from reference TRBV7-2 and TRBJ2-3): GAGVSQSPSNKVTEKGKDVELRCDPISGHTALYWYRQSLGQGLEFLIYFQGNSAPDKSGLPSDRFSAERTGGSVSTLTIQRTQQEDSAVYLCASSLLAGATDTQYFGPGTRLTVL.

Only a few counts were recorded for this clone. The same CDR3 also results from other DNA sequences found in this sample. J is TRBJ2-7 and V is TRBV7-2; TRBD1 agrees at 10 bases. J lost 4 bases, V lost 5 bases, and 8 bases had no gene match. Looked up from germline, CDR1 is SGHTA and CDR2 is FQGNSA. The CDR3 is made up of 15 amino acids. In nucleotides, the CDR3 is TGTGCCAGCAGCCCCCGGACAGGGGGGGAGTACGAGCAGTACTTC. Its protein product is CASSPRTGGEYEQYF. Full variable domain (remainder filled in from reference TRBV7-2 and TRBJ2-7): GAGVSQSPSNKVTEKGKDVELRCDPISGHTALYWYRQSLGQGLEFLIYFQGNSAPDKSGLPSDRFSAERTGGSVSTLTIQRTQQEDSAVYLCASSPRTGGEYEQYFGPGTRLTVT.